These T cell receptor beta chains were read from a single sample in a study of T cells in Graves' hyperthyroidism and ophthalmopathy. Each CDR3 protein is one row after TCRdb ran MiXCR on the multiplex PCR reads. Counted here are 550,000 to 650,000 distinct CDR3 sequences, over 11% occurring once; the ten biggest clones make up under 7%. The sequenced sample consisted of blood. The receptors here all came from a woman younger than 45 with Graves' hyperthyroidism that later progressed to Graves' ophthalmopathy. Both conserved end residues are part of each CDR3. The order of the fields is clone size, J gene, V gene, D gene, CDR3 protein, CDR3 DNA. The D gene is left open where the match is weak. Only part of the rows carry a size: once, few, many, or a class if the clone is expanded.

once,TRBJ1-2,TRBV4-3,TRBD1,CASSQDSRQGAEGYTF,TGCGCCAGCAGCCAAGATTCCCGACAGGGGGCAGAGGGCTACACCTTC
many,TRBJ2-7,TRBV7-9,TRBD1,CASSSLGQGVYEQYF,TGTGCCAGCAGCTCACTGGGGCAGGGGGTCTACGAGCAGTACTTC
many,TRBJ1-1,TRBV18,.,CASSPATEVTEAFF,TGTGCCAGCTCACCAGCCACGGAGGTTACTGAAGCTTTCTTT
many,TRBJ2-3,TRBV24-1,.,CATAGGLDGGTQYF,TGTGCCACCGCCGGGGGGCTGGATGGTGGTACGCAGTATTTT
many,TRBJ1-5,TRBV4-1,.,CASSQANSAYSNQPQHF,TGCGCCAGCAGCCAAGCGAACAGCGCTTATAGCAATCAGCCCCAGCATTTT
few,TRBJ1-6,TRBV7-9,.,CASSLAETGLSSYNSPLHF,TGTGCCAGCAGCTTAGCCGAGACAGGACTGAGCTCCTATAATTCACCCCTCCACTTT
.,TRBJ2-7,TRBV6-1,TRBD2,CASSASGSLYEQYF,TGTGCCAGCAGTGCTAGCGGGAGTTTGTACGAGCAGTACTTC
.,TRBJ2-3,TRBV7-9,.,CASSPDAVVGPDTQYF,TGTGCCAGCAGCCCAGACGCGGTGGTAGGACCAGATACGCAGTATTTT
.,TRBJ1-2,TRBV29-1,TRBD1,CSLGTGYHGYTF,TGCAGCCTCGGGACAGGGTATCATGGCTACACCTTC
many,TRBJ2-5,TRBV24-1,.,CATSDLKGNEQETQYF,TGTGCCACCAGTGATTTAAAGGGAAATGAGCAAGAGACCCAGTACTTC
many,TRBJ2-7,TRBV19,.,CASSGPALHYEQYF,TGTGCCAGTAGTGGGCCGGCTCTACACTACGAGCAGTACTTC